The T cell receptor (beta chain) described here comes from a study of technical replicates of blood from a handful of donors. Notes on this clone: This sample also contains other DNA sequences that code for the same CDR3.

Germline V gene lookup returns CDR1 LGHNA and CDR2 YNFKEQ. This CDR3 spans 17 amino acids. J gave up 0 bases and V 0 bases, and 5 bases lay outside the gene matches. TCRdb's copy holds only in-frame clones and misses some; the assay was immunoSEQ multiplex PCR. Of some 74,000 clones listed, 92% are singletons. The TCR was taken from a human donor in good health. The sequencing sample was made of T cells isolated from PBMCs. This sequence joins TRBV4-2 and TRBJ2-1, with 7 bases lining up with TRBD2. CDR3 sequence: CASSQDLGGSSYNEQFF. In DNA, the CDR3 is TGTGCCAGCAGCCAAGATCTAGGCGGGAGCTCCTACAATGAGCAGTTCTTC.